A single sample is the source of the 9 T cell receptor beta chains below, sequenced in a study of T cells in localized non-small cell lung cancer (dated by TCRdb to 2020 to 2022). The protocol used for the library was the immunoSEQ multiplex PCR assay. Held by TCRdb, this immuneACCESS table contains in-frame sequences only and omits some clones. Under half of the omission traces to an unresolved V gene where checked; the cause of the rest is unknown. The sample table shows 25,000 or so clones, and 75% to 90% are seen once. The ten largest clones take up 12% to 15% of the sample. Sequenced material: peripheral blood, taken before any cancer treatment. These receptors originate from a female donor older than 55 with stage I lung adenocarcinoma.

This chain uses TRBV6-5 with TRBJ1-1, with 7 bases fitting TRBD1. The CDR3 is 15 residues long. Germline CDR1 MNHEY, CDR2 SVGAGI. V lost 6 bases and J lost 7; bases outside the gene matches: 14. CDR3 region: CASRRPSDREGEAFF. As DNA, the CDR3 is TGTGCCAGCAGGCGCCCTTCCGACAGGGAAGGTGAAGCTTTCTTT.

The V call is TRBV29-1, the J call TRBJ1-1; the D is unclear. V lost 4 bases, J lost 5 bases, and 17 bases lay in between. The CDR3 is 14 amino acids. From germline, CDR1 is SQVTM and CDR2 ANQGSEA. CDR3 in DNA: TGCAGCGTTGGTGTTGGACGGGAGTTGACTGAAGCTTTCTTT. Protein sequence: CSVGVGRELTEAFF. Combining the CDR3 with reference TRBV29-1 and TRBJ1-1 gives the whole variable domain SAVISQKPSRDICQRGTSLTIQCQVDSQVTMMFWYRQQPGQSLTLIATANQGSEATYESGFVIDKFPISRPNLTFSTLTVSNMSPEDSSIYLCSVGVGRELTEAFFGQGTRLTVV.

The chain joins TRBV29-1 to TRBJ2-5; 8 bases map to TRBD2. This CDR3 is 12 amino acids long. The ends lost 8 bases at V and 4 bases at J; junction bases unmatched: 6. Germline V gene data show CDR1 as SQVTM and CDR2 as ANQGSEA. The CDR3 sequence is CSSGLAGETQYF. CDR3 sequence (DNA): TGCAGCAGTGGACTAGCAGGAGAGACCCAGTACTTC.

This clone appeared once. The rearrangement joins TRBV19 to TRBJ2-3, with TRBD1 matching over 7 bases. The CDR3 is 15 residues long. In germline, CDR1 is LNHDA, CDR2 SQIVND (reference sequence). J lost 3 bases, V lost 6 bases, and 9 bases had no gene match. CDR3 residues: CASSLQGRRTDTQYF. CDR3 bases: TGTGCCAGTAGCTTACAGGGGCGTAGGACAGATACGCAGTATTTT.

This chain joins TRBV7-8 and TRBJ1-4, with 8 bases aligning to TRBD1. CDR1 is SGHVS and CDR2 is FQNEAQ in the germline V gene. This CDR3 has 13 amino acids. The V segment lost 4 bases and the J segment 11 bases; nucleotides outside the gene matches: 6. CDR3 region: CASSSLPGGKLFF. The CDR3 DNA reads TGTGCCAGCAGCTCCCTTCCAGGGGGCAAACTGTTTTTT.

This chain joins TRBV29-1 and TRBJ1-4; D not certain. The CDR3 runs 15 residues. The germline V gene encodes CDR1 SQVTM and CDR2 ANQGSEA. V lost 5 bases, J lost 0 bases, and 13 bases lay in between. CDR3 in DNA: TGCAGCGTTCTGGTGAACCCCGCAACTAATGAAAAACTGTTTTTT. This codes for CSVLVNPATNEKLFF.

The V and J genes are TRBV11-3 and TRBJ1-4; D is uncertain. This CDR3 is built from 11 residues. Germline CDR1 and CDR2: SGHNT and YENEEA. The V end lost 5 bases, the J end lost 4 bases, and 2 bases lay between the germline ends. The CDR3 loop is CASSLNEKLFF. CDR3 sequence (DNA): TGTGCCAGCAGCCTTAATGAAAAACTGTTTTTT.

The chain carries TRBV27 and TRBJ1-2; the D is unclear. V was trimmed by 0 bases and J by 7 bases, leaving 15 bases between them. CDR1 is MNHEY and CDR2 is SMNVEV in the germline V gene (reference sequence). The CDR3 runs 15 residues. The CDR3 reads CASSLSRAGFGGYTF. The CDR3 coding sequence is TGTGCCAGCAGTTTATCGAGGGCAGGCTTCGGTGGCTACACCTTC.

This clone was counted a single time. The V call is TRBV28, the J call TRBJ1-4; D is undetermined. CDR1 is MDHEN, CDR2 SYDVKM, per germline. The CDR3 extends over 15 amino acids. The V end was cut by 3 bases, the J end by 6 bases, with 14 bases between. The CDR3 region has the DNA TGTGCCAGCAGTTTTCCCCGACAAGGTCATGAAAAACTGTTTTTT. This translates into CASSFPRQGHEKLFF. Filled out from reference TRBV28 and TRBJ1-4, the complete variable domain reads DVKVTQSSRYLVKRTGEKVFLECVQDMDHENMFWYRQDPGLGLRLIYFSYDVKMKEKGDIPEGYSVSREKKERFSLILESASTNQTSMYLCASSFPRQGHEKLFFGSGTQLSVL.